Listed below are T cell receptor beta chains from one sample, sequenced in a study of read filtering for tumor transcriptome and immune sequencing. TCRdb reprocessed the reads with MiXCR, giving one entry per CDR3 protein. The table shows under 50,000 distinct CDR3 sequences, with roughly an eighth occurring only once. Source material: a population of CD138-negative cells sorted from bone marrow. These receptors all come from a donor aged 40 or over with multiple myeloma. CDR3s include the opening cysteine and the closing phenylalanine or tryptophan. Fields, in order: D gene, V gene, J gene, clone size, CDR3 protein, CDR3 DNA. A D gene is named only where the DNA matches it firmly. Size is stated for part of the rows, as once, few or many counts, or as a class when the clone is expanded.

>-|TRBV9|TRBJ2-5|many
CASSVAPGVRETQYF
TGTGCCAGCAGCGTAGCGCCAGGGGTAAGAGAGACCCAGTACTTC
>-|TRBV7-9|TRBJ1-4|many
CASSPGQGPGELFF
TGTGCCAGCAGCCCCGGCCAGGGCCCTGGGGAACTGTTTTTT
>TRBD2|TRBV28|TRBJ2-7|many
CASKKAVSGSRYNEQYF
TGTGCCAGCAAGAAAGCGGTTAGCGGGAGCCGGTACAACGAGCAGTACTTC
>-|TRBV4-3|TRBJ1-6|many
CASSQEAEANSPLHF
TGCGCCAGCAGCCAAGAGGCAGAGGCGAATTCACCCCTCCACTTT
>-|TRBV4-1|TRBJ2-2|-
CASSENPDGVTELFF
TGCGCCAGCAGCGAAAATCCGGACGGAGTTACGGAGCTGTTTTTT
>TRBD1|TRBV2|TRBJ1-4|-
CASSDPGTDNEKLFF
TGTGCCAGCAGTGACCCCGGGACAGATAATGAAAAACTGTTTTTT
>TRBD1|TRBV28|TRBJ2-5|many
CASSFYRGKTQYF
TGTGCCAGCAGTTTTTACAGGGGGAAGACCCAGTACTTC
>-|TRBV7-2|TRBJ1-4|-
CASSTDKNEKLFF
TGTGCCAGCAGCACCGACAAGAATGAAAAACTGTTTTTT
>-|TRBV29-1|TRBJ2-7|many
CSPPPSYEQYF
TGCAGCCCCCCCCCCTCCTACGAGCAGTACTTC
>-|TRBV28|TRBJ2-1|many
CASSLGALEQFF
TGTGCCAGCAGTTTGGGGGCGCTTGAGCAGTTCTTC
>TRBD1|TRBV12-3/TRBV12-4|TRBJ2-7|many
CASSGQGHEQYF
TGTGCCAGCAGTGGACAGGGCCACGAGCAGTACTTC
>-|TRBV14|TRBJ2-7|many
CASSHRWKKPYEQYF
TGTGCCAGCAGCCATAGGTGGAAAAAACCCTACGAGCAGTACTTC
>TRBD2|TRBV4-3|TRBJ2-1|many
CASSQAGLAGYEQFF
TGCGCCAGCAGCCAAGCAGGACTAGCGGGTTATGAGCAGTTCTTC
>-|TRBV12-3/TRBV12-4|TRBJ1-2|many
CATLDHPNYGYTF
TGTGCCACCTTGGACCATCCTAACTATGGCTACACCTTC
>TRBD1|TRBV20-1|TRBJ1-6|-
CSARAPGQGGIAPLHF
TGCAGTGCTAGAGCTCCGGGACAGGGGGGAATAGCACCCCTCCACTTT
>-|TRBV7-9|TRBJ1-2|many
CASSLLPSNYGYTF
TGTGCCAGCAGCTTACTACCGAGTAACTATGGCTACACCTTC
>TRBD1|TRBV28|TRBJ1-1|-
CASSIPGQGVEAFF
TGTGCCAGCAGTATTCCGGGACAGGGGGTTGAAGCTTTCTTT
>-|TRBV28|TRBJ2-1|many
CASSSGRLNEQFF
TGTGCCAGCAGTTCCGGACGACTCAATGAGCAGTTCTTC
>-|TRBV28|TRBJ2-1|-
CATGQADLLRRGNQFF
TGTGCCACAGGGCAGGCGGATCTTCTACGGAGGGGGAATCAGTTCTTC
>TRBD2|TRBV7-7|TRBJ2-2|many
CASSTSGIGGELFF
TGTGCTAGCAGTACTAGCGGTATAGGAGGGGAGCTGTTTTTT
>-|TRBV11-2|TRBJ2-5|many
CASSLGPGETQYF
TGTGCCAGCAGCTTGGGGCCCGGTGAGACCCAGTACTTC
>-|TRBV5-1|TRBJ2-7|many
CASSLALNLYEQYF
TGCGCCAGCAGCTTGGCCCTCAACCTCTACGAGCAGTACTTC
>-|TRBV7-6|TRBJ2-5|many
CASSTGHGQETQYF
TGTGCCAGCAGCACGGGACACGGCCAAGAGACCCAGTACTTC
>TRBD1|TRBV2|TRBJ2-2|-
CASTGTGGTGELFF
TGTGCCAGCACGGGAACAGGGGGCACCGGGGAGCTGTTTTTT
>-|TRBV20-1|TRBJ2-1|many
CSARGPSYNEQFF
TGCAGTGCTAGAGGTCCTTCCTACAATGAGCAGTTCTTC
>TRBD1|TRBV4-1|TRBJ2-7|many
CASSPRTGSYEQYF
TGCGCCAGCAGCCCTCGGACAGGGTCCTACGAGCAGTACTTC
>TRBD1|TRBV3-1|TRBJ2-4|many
CASSPGTVAKNIQYF
TGTGCCAGCAGCCCAGGGACAGTAGCCAAAAACATTCAGTACTTC
>-|TRBV3-1|TRBJ2-7|many
CASSRQAGSSYEQYF
TGTGCCAGCAGCCGACAAGCGGGCAGCTCCTACGAGCAGTACTTC
>-|TRBV15|TRBJ2-3|many
CATSRDFVSGIADTQYF
TGTGCCACCAGCAGAGATTTCGTGTCGGGAATTGCAGATACGCAGTATTTT
>-|TRBV20-1|TRBJ1-6|few
CSAREYAENSPLHF
TGCAGTGCTAGAGAGTATGCCGAAAATTCACCCCTCCACTTT
>TRBD2|TRBV6-2/TRBV6-3|TRBJ2-5|many
CASSYKTSGEGETQYF
TGTGCCAGCAGTTACAAGACTAGCGGAGAGGGAGAGACCCAGTACTTC
>-|TRBV20-1|TRBJ2-7|many
CSASTQSYEQYF
TGCAGTGCTTCGACTCAATCCTACGAGCAGTACTTC
>TRBD2|TRBV29-1|TRBJ2-3|many
CSSLAGGTDTQYF
TGCAGCTCTCTAGCGGGAGGCACAGATACGCAGTATTTT